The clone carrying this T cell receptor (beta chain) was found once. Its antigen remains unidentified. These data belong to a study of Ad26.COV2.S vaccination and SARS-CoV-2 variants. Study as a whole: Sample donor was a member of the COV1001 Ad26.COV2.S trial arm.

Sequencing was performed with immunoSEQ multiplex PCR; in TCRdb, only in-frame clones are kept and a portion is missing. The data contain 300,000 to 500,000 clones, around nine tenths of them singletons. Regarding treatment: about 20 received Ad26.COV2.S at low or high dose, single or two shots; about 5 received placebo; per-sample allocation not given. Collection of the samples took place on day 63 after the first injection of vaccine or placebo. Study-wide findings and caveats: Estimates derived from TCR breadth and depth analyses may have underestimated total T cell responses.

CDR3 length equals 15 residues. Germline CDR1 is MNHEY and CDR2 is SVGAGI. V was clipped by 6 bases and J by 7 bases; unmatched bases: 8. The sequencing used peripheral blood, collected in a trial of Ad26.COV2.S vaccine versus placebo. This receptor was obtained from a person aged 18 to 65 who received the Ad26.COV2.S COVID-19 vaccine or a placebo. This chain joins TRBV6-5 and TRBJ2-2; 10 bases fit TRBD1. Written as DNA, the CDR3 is TGTGCCAGCAGCTCCTGGACAGGGGGGGACGGGGAGCTGTTTTTT. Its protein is CASSSWTGGDGELFF.